What follows are 18 T cell receptor beta chains derived from one specimen sequenced in a study of OX40 agonist ivuxolimab in advanced cancers. Only in-frame clones appear in the TCRdb table, and some are missing; sequencing was by immunoSEQ multiplex PCR. In the table there are about 80,000 clones, 70% to 90% of which are singletons. This specimen consisted of CD4+ or CD8+ T cells sorted from blood, obtained in a trial of the OX40 agonist ivuxolimab. These receptors were collected from an adult with an advanced solid tumor such as melanoma, head and neck, liver or kidney cancer.

The rearrangement uses TRBV5-6 and TRBJ2-5, with D hard to call. The CDR3 totals 14 residues. V was cut by 2 bases and J by 0 bases, with 8 bases left in between. Germline V gene sequence: CDR1 SGHDT, CDR2 YYEEEE. CDR3 residues: CASSLGGYQETQYF. The CDR3 region has the DNA TGTGCCAGCAGCTTAGGTGGCTACCAAGAGACCCAGTACTTC.

The chain has TRBV4-2 and TRBJ1-3, with TRBD1 matching 8 bases. The junction had 5 bases not matched to a gene; V was cut back by 1 base and J by 0 bases. Germline-derived CDR1 and CDR2 are LGHNA and YNFKEQ. The CDR3 is 17 amino acids. CDR3 amino acids: CASSQGQGASSGNTIYF. Written as DNA, the CDR3 is TGTGCCAGCAGCCAAGGTCAGGGGGCCTCCTCTGGAAACACCATATATTTT.

The rearrangement uses TRBV13 and TRBJ1-1; 10 bases fit TRBD1. This CDR3 contains 14 residues. With V trimmed by 5 bases and J by 2 bases, 2 bases remained unmatched. Per germline, CDR1 PRHDT and CDR2 FYEKMQ (reference sequence). CDR3 nucleotide sequence: TGTGCCAGCAGCCCGACAGGGGGCAACACTGAAGCTTTCTTT. It is translated as CASSPTGGNTEAFF.

V and J are TRBV27 and TRBJ1-6; 7 bases are a match to TRBD1. Per germline, CDR1 MNHEY and CDR2 SMNVEV (reference sequence). V dropped 5 bases and J dropped 9; count of bases not matched to a gene: 4. The CDR3 contains 13 residues. CDR3 coding DNA: TGTGCCAGCAGTGCGGACAGGTCTTCACCCCTCCACTTT. Its translation is CASSADRSSPLHF.

CDR3 sequence: CASSLTGAYYGYTF. The CDR3 DNA sequence: TGTGCCAGCAGTTTGACCGGGGCTTACTATGGCTACACCTTC. The chain combines TRBV28 with TRBJ1-2; a weak D match, TRBD1 (5 bases). The germline V gene has CDR1 MDHEN and CDR2 SYDVKM. The CDR3 consists of 14 residues. V was cut by 3 bases and J by 3 bases, with 11 bases left in between.

The rearrangement links TRBV4-2 to TRBJ2-2; 11 bases match TRBD2. J gave up 3 bases and V 0 bases, and 6 bases lay outside the gene matches. This CDR3 spans 18 amino acids. Per the germline V gene, CDR1 is LGHNA and CDR2 is YNFKEQ. In nucleotides, the CDR3 is TGTGCCAGCAGCCAAGAAATAGCGGGGGGGCCAGACACCGGGGAGCTGTTTTTT. Its protein product is CASSQEIAGGPDTGELFF.

The table lists this clone with a few counts. The CDR3: CASSTDRSQPQHF. CDR3 sequence (DNA): TGTGCCAGCAGTACCGACAGAAGTCAGCCCCAGCATTTT. This chain joins TRBV28 and TRBJ1-5, with D tentatively TRBD1 (5 bases). This CDR3 has 13 amino acids. Trimming removed 5 bases from V and 6 bases from J, with 11 bases in between. Germline V CDR1 and CDR2: MDHEN, SYDVKM.

The rearrangement links TRBV27 to TRBJ1-1; TRBD1 matches 8 bases. This CDR3 has 12 amino acids. Trimming at V came to 6 bases and at J to 10 bases, leaving 7 bases not matched to a gene. Germline V CDR1 and CDR2: MNHEY, SMNVEV (reference sequence). This CDR3 is CASSRRQGRAFF. The CDR3 nucleotides read TGTGCCAGCAGCCGACGACAGGGGAGAGCTTTCTTT.

This clone was picked up one time. J is TRBJ2-2 and V is TRBV7-2, with D perhaps TRBD1 or TRBD2 (5 bases each). V was cut by 1 base and J by 5 bases, with 14 bases left in between. Germline values: CDR1 SGHTA, CDR2 FQGNSA. This CDR3 has 16 residues. CDR3 sequence: CASSLELGRLTGELFF. The CDR3 DNA reads as TGTGCCAGCAGCTTAGAGCTGGGACGACTAACCGGGGAGCTGTTTTTT.

The J gene is TRBJ2-7, the V gene TRBV7-2; 8 positions match TRBD1. Trimming at V came to 5 bases and at J to 2 bases, leaving 8 bases not matched to a gene. Per the germline V gene, CDR1 is SGHTA and CDR2 is FQGNSA. This CDR3 region has 15 residues. The CDR3 coding sequence is TGTGCCAGCAGCCTTGGACAGGGTGGGGCCTACGAGCAGTACTTC. Translating it yields CASSLGQGGAYEQYF.

This rearrangement joins TRBV14 to TRBJ2-4; D may match TRBD1 or TRBD2 (5 bases each). The CDR3 is made up of 14 amino acids. V shed 1 base and J shed 9 bases, with 13 bases lying between them. From germline, CDR1 is SGHDN and CDR2 FVKESK. The CDR3 loop is CASSQGMQGVIQYF. The CDR3 nucleotides read TGTGCCAGCAGCCAAGGAATGCAGGGAGTCATTCAGTACTTC.

The J gene is TRBJ2-1, the V gene TRBV28, with D possibly matching TRBD2 (5 bases). V was trimmed by 10 bases and J by 8 bases, leaving 18 bases between them. This CDR3 contains 13 residues. Germline CDR1 is MDHEN and CDR2 is SYDVKM. CDR3 sequence reads: CATRTRNQDEQFF. For the CDR3, the DNA is TGTGCCACCCGTACTAGGAATCAGGATGAGCAGTTCTTC.

The V and J genes are TRBV15 and TRBJ2-1, with 10 bases aligning to TRBD2. CDR3 size: 19 residues. V was pared by 1 base and J by 3 bases, with 12 bases of the junction left unmatched. CDR1 and CDR2 (germline): LNHNV, YYDKDF (reference sequence). CDR3 DNA sequence: TGTGCCACCAGCAGAGGTGGAGCGGGAGGGAACCCGAACTACAATGAGCAGTTCTTC. Residues: CATSRGGAGGNPNYNEQFF.

The gene calls are TRBV4-1 and TRBJ2-3; 7 bases map to TRBD2. Germline loops: CDR1 MGHRA, CDR2 YSYEKL. The CDR3 extends over 19 amino acids. The V segment lost 0 bases and the J segment 5 bases; nucleotides outside the gene matches: 17. DNA of the CDR3: TGCGCCAGCAGCCAAGAAAGCGGGCGGGCTGGACTAGTAGAAGATACGCAGTATTTT. The encoded protein is CASSQESGRAGLVEDTQYF.

This chain joins TRBV4-3 and TRBJ2-3; no firm D call. Per germline, CDR1 LGHNA and CDR2 YSLEER. Between the trimmed V and J ends, which lost 0 bases and 1 base, there was a span of 11 bases. CDR3 length equals 16 residues. CDR3 sequence: CASSQETGQGTDTQYF. The CDR3 nucleotides read TGCGCCAGCAGCCAAGAAACGGGTCAGGGCACAGATACGCAGTATTTT.

The gene calls are TRBV7-2 and TRBJ1-3, with a possible D match to TRBD1 (6 bases). This CDR3 spans 16 amino acids. Trimming removed 4 bases at V and 5 bases at J, with 18 bases between. CDR1 and CDR2 (germline): SGHTA, FQGNSA. In DNA form, the CDR3 reads TGTGCCAGCAGCTCCCACTACAGGGAGTCAAGAAACACCATATATTTT. It is translated as CASSSHYRESRNTIYF.

This clone was seen only a few times. The V and J genes are TRBV23-1 and TRBJ2-7, with TRBD1 matching over 8 bases. TRBV23-1 is annotated as an ORF whose role is uncertain. After removal of 7 bases from V and 3 bases from J, the junction contained 8 bases not matched to a gene. The CDR3 covers 14 residues. The CDR3 region is CASIRQGRGYEQYF. The CDR3 nucleotides read TGCGCCAGCATACGACAGGGGCGAGGCTACGAGCAGTACTTC.

V is TRBV11-3 and J is TRBJ1-4; D perhaps matches TRBD1 (5 bases). The CDR3 spans 11 residues. Trimming stripped 5 bases from V and 10 bases from J, with 8 bases between. Per the germline V gene, CDR1 is SGHNT and CDR2 is YENEEA. The CDR3 DNA follows: TGTGCCAGCAGCCCCCAGGGAAAACTGTTTTTT. Translating it yields CASSPQGKLFF.